This TCR beta chain was profiled in a study of blood T cells in healthy people across ages (dated by TCRdb to between 2014 and 2017). About the full investigation: Template switching captured roughly one uniquely barcoded TCR beta cDNA molecule per two T cells in model experiments. To track age-related changes in TCR beta repertoire diversity, the study relied on deep sequencing normalized with unique cDNA molecular identifiers. The donors were divided into four age groups: young (average around 17 years), middle-aged (about 39), aged (about 61) and long-lived (82). Two additional independent replicas of 1 million unique cDNA reads from the same blood draw were analyzed for two donors (one aged 18 to 30 and one aged 80 or older). The research as a whole found: The CMV infection status of donors was not known, potentially confounding age-related changes in expanded clonotypes. Compared with the aged group, the long-lived group had more naive CD4+ T cells, fewer expanded clones and increased TCR diversity, a pattern suggesting age selection. A strong correlation was found between observed TCR beta diversity and the percentage of naive T cells measured by flow cytometry. Because profiling used bulk unsorted PBMCs, naive and antigen-experienced compartments could not be compared conclusively. As age increased, observed TCR beta diversity per million T cells dropped in a roughly linear way, and a significant reduction was already evident by age 40. Estimates of total diversity from one million sequenced T cells were regarded as lower bounds and underestimates.

Libraries were built with 5' RACE. For sequencing, an Illumina HiSeq 2500 was employed. A second 7 to 11 cycle PCR used a sample-barcoded 5' primer and a J-beta primer mix. Each TCR beta cDNA molecule received a unique molecular identifier from a template-switch 5' adaptor carrying 12 random nucleotides. Each sample yielded at least 2.5 million CDR3-containing paired-end reads. First-strand cDNA synthesis was performed from all RNA using the Mint cDNA synthesis kit, with priming by a TRBC-specific oligonucleotide. All cDNA was treated with uracil-DNA glycosylase and then went through a first 18-cycle PCR with the universal primers M1SS and BC2_uni_R. The authors processed their data as follows. For normalization, 1 million high-quality reads were randomly selected from each sample, with every read carrying a distinct molecular identifier. Reads sharing molecular identifiers were discarded rather than binned into consensus sequences. CDR3 identification, clonotype clustering and error correction used MiTCR with a Q25 quality threshold and the strictest error-elimination algorithm. Lower-bound total TCR beta diversity was estimated with a nonparametric unseen species model using Euler transformation. TCRdb's own reprocessing of the public reads used fastp at Q25 and MiXCR and kept productive beta chains. A single entry per CDR3 protein holds the most common genes and DNA from its merged rows. The V and J calls and clone size come from TCRdb's table, not from the authors' own analysis. The sample records about 720,000 distinct CDR3 sequences, 25% of which are singletons. Together, the top ten hold 3% to 4.5% of the sample.

V trim: 6 bases; J trim: 5 bases; unmatched bases: 2. CDR1 MDHEN and CDR2 SYDVKM were looked up in the germline V gene. The CDR3 goes from the cysteine to the phenylalanine over 12 residues. Only the CDR3 DNA is retained, 36 bases long and in frame from the first base. As to this clonotype: Its target antigen remains unknown. Per-base qualities were not stored, and no clone one base away is much larger.

The 39 donors, aged roughly 6 to 95 years, were systemically healthy Caucasian individuals from Russia. Around 10 milliliters of peripheral blood were collected from each donor into EDTA-treated Vacutainer tubes. PBMCs were isolated by Ficoll-Paque density-gradient centrifugation, with at least 6 million obtained per sample. Total RNA, at least 6 micrograms per sample, was extracted from PBMCs with Trizol reagent. Naive CD45RAhigh/CD27high T cell percentages were measured by flow cytometry on a PBMC aliquot from every donor. Another study also made use of these data, one on T cells of mothers and their children. In that second paper, the authors write: Nine systemically healthy Caucasian individuals, comprising three mothers and their six children, were included as donors. cDNA synthesis consumed the entire amount of extracted RNA, loaded at approximately 1.6 ug RNA in each 15 ul reaction. In the second PCR, sample barcodes and 2-4 random nucleotides were introduced via the M1S primer. Over 8.5 million TCR beta CDR3 reads were obtained for each mother, and some 3.1 million reads were obtained for each child. Thymic selection shapes the output of TCR recombination in a similar way in related and unrelated pairs, and inherited differences have a minor effect. Normalized repertoire overlap was always found to be slightly, but never significantly, higher in related mother-child pairs than in unrelated mother-child pairs. Persistent microchimeric T cell clones were not detected, at a sensitivity of 85 to 100 clones per million clonotypes. Deep NGS was used in the study to compare the TCR beta repertoires of mothers and children and to look for features that separate related mother-child pairs from unrelated individuals. Mothers averaged approximately 40 +/- 4 years of age and children averaged approximately 12 +/- 4 years. After adapters were ligated using NEBNext reagents, the libraries underwent 100+100 nt paired-end sequencing on an Illumina HiSeq 2000. Mother and child libraries were prepared a month apart and sequenced in separate runs to prevent cross-contamination. For each donor, between about 450,000 and 2,300,000 distinct TCR beta clonotypes were identified. Naive TCR beta clonotypes were estimated from low-frequency clonotypes matched to each donor's FACS-determined naive share, without sorting.

Sequenced material: blood. The sequence was collected from a boy between 10 and 17 years old in good health. The V and J segments used are TRBV28 and TRBJ2-7, with 9 junctional bases fitting TRBD2. The nucleotides read TGTGCCAGCAGGAGACTAGCGGACGAGCAGTACTTC. Its protein reads: CASRRLADEQYF.